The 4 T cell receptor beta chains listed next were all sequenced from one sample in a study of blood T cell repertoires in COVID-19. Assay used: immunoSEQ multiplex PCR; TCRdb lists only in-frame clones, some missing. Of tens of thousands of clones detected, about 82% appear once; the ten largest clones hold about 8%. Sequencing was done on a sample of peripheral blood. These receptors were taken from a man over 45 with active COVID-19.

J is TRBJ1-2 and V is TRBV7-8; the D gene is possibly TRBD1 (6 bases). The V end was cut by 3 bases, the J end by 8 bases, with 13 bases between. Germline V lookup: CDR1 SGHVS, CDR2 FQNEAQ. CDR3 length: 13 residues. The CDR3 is CASSLIKTGGYTF. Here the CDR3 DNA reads TGTGCCAGCAGCTTGATAAAAACAGGGGGCTACACCTTC.

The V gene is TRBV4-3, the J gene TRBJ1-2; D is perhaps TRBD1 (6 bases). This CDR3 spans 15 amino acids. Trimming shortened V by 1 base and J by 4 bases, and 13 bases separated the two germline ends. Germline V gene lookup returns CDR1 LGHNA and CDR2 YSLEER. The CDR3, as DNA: TGCGCCAGCAGCCAAGCTTCCAGGGGCACCTATGGCTACACCTTC. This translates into CASSQASRGTYGYTF.

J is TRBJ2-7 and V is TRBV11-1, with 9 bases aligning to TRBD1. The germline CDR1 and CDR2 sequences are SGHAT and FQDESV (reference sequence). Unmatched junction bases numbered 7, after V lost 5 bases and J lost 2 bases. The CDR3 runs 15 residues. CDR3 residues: CASSETGGRTYEQYF. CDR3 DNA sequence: TGTGCCAGCAGCGAGACAGGGGGTAGGACCTACGAGCAGTACTTC.

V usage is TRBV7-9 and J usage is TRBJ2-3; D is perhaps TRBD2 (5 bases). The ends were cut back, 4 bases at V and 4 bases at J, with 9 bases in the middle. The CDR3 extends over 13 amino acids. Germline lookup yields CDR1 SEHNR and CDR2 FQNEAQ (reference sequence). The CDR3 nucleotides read TGTGCCAGCAGCTCCTTGGAGGCAGATACGCAGTATTTT. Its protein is CASSSLEADTQYF.